This TCR beta chain was sequenced during a study of T cell responses to AZD1222 COVID-19 vaccine. Only in-frame clones appear in the TCRdb table, and some are missing; sequencing was by immunoSEQ multiplex PCR. The sample lists more than 150,000 clones, 80% to 95% occurring once. This clone has only one observation. Its antigen remains unidentified. Germline V gives CDR1 LNHNV, CDR2 YYDKDF (reference sequence). The CDR3 length is 13 residues. V lost 9 bases and J 4 bases, leaving 15 bases between the germline ends. General study points: Epitopes outside B.1.351 and B.1.1.7 mutated regions reportedly drew nearly half of spike TCRs. Donors were largely white British and mainly female; clonal diversity was possibly underestimated.

The chain couples TRBV15 to TRBJ2-5; D might be TRBD2 (5 bases). This clonotype originated in an adult in good health. The source was peripheral blood, collected on day 0 of AZD1222 vaccination. The CDR3 loop reads CATTTRGVETQYF. CDR3 in DNA: TGTGCCACTACCACTAGAGGCGTAGAGACCCAGTACTTC.